Listed here are 6 T cell receptor beta chains from one sample, sequenced in a study of T cell clusters in autoimmune cytopenias. One tube held mixed TRB-A and TRB-B primer pools for touch-down PCR. TCRdb reprocessed the multiplex PCR reads and reports one entry per CDR3 protein, with no DNA. The repertoire table contains about 10,000 distinct CDR3 sequences. Each sample's input was 250 ng genomic DNA, 38,000 or so genome equivalents. These sequences were also reported in another study, on T cell repertoires in aging, cancer and after chemotherapy.

Input material: peripheral blood. The receptor source for this set is a human donor in good health.

V gene TRBV6-2 or TRBV6-3 combines with J gene TRBJ1-2; TCRdb selects TRBD1, and the lack of DNA leaves this call unchecked. CDR3 length equals 14 residues. The germline V gene encodes CDR1 MNHEY and CDR2 SVGEGT. CDR3 region: CASSSGTGAYGYTF.

The chain couples TRBV5-4 to TRBJ1-2; as DNA is missing, the TRBD1 call by TCRdb cannot be tested. The CDR3 length is 14 residues. Germline CDR1 SGHNT, CDR2 YYREEE (reference sequence). This chain's CDR3 is CASSPGEPNYGYTF.

The chain has TRBV10-3 and TRBJ1-3. The CDR3 consists of 13 residues. Germline V lookup: CDR1 ENHRY, CDR2 SYGVKD. CDR3 amino acids: CAISPFAGNTIYF.

V usage is TRBV11-2 and J usage is TRBJ1-6. Germline V lookup: CDR1 SGHAT, CDR2 FQNNGV. The CDR3 is 15 residues long. The chain's CDR3 is CASSSRTFYNSPLHF.

CDR3 loop: CASSPRGYTEAFF. This sequence joins TRBV6-5 and TRBJ1-1; absent DNA, TCRdb's TRBD1 call cannot be checked. This CDR3 contains 13 residues. The germline CDR1 and CDR2 sequences are MNHEY and SVGAGI.

This chain connects TRBV6-5 to TRBJ1-2; with no DNA, the TCRdb D assignment of TRBD1 cannot be verified. The germline CDR1 and CDR2 sequences are MNHEY and SVGAGI. The CDR3 is 16 amino acids. The CDR3 spells CASSFTALRTADGYTF.